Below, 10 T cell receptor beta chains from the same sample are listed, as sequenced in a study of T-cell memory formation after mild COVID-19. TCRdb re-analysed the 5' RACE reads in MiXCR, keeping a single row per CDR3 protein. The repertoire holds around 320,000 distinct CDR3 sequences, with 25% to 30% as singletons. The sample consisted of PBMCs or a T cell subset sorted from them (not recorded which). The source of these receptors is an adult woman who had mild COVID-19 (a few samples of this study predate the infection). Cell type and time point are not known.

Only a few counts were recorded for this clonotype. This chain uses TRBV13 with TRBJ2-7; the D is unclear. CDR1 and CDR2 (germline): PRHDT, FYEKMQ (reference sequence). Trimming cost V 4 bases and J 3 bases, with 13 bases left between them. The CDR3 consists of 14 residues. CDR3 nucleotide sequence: TGTGCCAGCAGCTCGAGATGGCAATTCTACGAGCAGTACTTC. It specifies CASSSRWQFYEQYF.

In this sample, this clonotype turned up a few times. This CDR3 is CASSQGLAGTNQQFF. The DNA for the CDR3 is TGTGCCAGCAGCCAGGGACTAGCGGGAACGAATCAGCAGTTCTTC. The chain is built from TRBV7-6 and TRBJ2-1, with 13 bases identical to TRBD2. Germline CDR1 is SGHVS and CDR2 is FNYEAQ. The CDR3 has 15 residues. The V segment lost 5 bases and the J segment 11 bases; nucleotides outside the gene matches: 9.

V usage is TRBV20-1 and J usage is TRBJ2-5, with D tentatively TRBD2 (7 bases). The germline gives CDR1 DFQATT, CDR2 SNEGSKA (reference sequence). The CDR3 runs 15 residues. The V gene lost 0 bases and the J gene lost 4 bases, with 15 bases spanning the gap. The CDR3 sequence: CSARDGGAGRETQYF. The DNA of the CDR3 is TGCAGTGCTAGAGATGGGGGGGCAGGGCGAGAGACCCAGTACTTC.

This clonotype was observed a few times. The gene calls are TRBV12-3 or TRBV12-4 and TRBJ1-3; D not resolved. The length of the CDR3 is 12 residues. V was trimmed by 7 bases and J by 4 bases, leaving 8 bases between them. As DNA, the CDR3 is TGTGCCAGCACTCCAACCGGAAACACCATATATTTT. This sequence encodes CASTPTGNTIYF.

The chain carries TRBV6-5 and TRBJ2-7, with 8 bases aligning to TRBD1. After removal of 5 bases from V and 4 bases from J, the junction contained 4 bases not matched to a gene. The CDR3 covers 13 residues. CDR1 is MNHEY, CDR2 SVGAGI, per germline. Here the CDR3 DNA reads TGTGCCAGCAGTGGCGGGACAGGTTACGAGCAGTACTTC. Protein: CASSGGTGYEQYF.

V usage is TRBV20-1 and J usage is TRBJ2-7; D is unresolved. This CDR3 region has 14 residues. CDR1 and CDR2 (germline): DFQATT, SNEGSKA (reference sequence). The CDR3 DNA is TGCAGCCGTACCCCGTGGCTATCCTCCTACGAGCAGTACTTC. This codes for CSRTPWLSSYEQYF.

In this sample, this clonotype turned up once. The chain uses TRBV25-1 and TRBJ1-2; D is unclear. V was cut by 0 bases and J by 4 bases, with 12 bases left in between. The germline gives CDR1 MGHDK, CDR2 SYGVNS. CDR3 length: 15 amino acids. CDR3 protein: CASSEYDPEGYGYTF. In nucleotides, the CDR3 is TGTGCCAGCAGTGAATATGACCCAGAGGGCTATGGCTACACCTTC.

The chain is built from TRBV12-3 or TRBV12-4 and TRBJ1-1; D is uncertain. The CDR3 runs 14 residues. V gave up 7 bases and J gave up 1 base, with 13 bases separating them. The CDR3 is CASTQSRENTEAFF. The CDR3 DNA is TGTGCCAGCACCCAAAGTAGGGAGAACACTGAAGCTTTCTTT.

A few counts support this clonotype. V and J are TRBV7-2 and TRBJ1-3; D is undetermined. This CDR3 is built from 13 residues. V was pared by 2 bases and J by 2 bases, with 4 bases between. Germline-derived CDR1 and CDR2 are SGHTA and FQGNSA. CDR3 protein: CASSLTAGNTIYF. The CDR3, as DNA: TGTGCCAGCAGCTTAACGGCTGGAAACACCATATATTTT.

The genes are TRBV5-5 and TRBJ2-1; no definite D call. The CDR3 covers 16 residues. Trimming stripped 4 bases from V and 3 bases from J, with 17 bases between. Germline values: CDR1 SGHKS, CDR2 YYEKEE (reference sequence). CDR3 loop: CASSPSWVPGYNEQFF. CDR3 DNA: TGTGCCAGCAGCCCGTCCTGGGTGCCCGGCTACAATGAGCAGTTCTTC. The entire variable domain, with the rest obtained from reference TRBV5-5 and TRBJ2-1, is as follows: DAGVTQSPTHLIKTRGQQVTLRCSPISGHKSVSWYQQVLGQGPQFIFQYYEKEERGRGNFPDRFSARQFPNYSSELNVNALLLGDSALYLCASSPSWVPGYNEQFFGPGTRLTVL.